This section outlines one TCR beta chain sequence together with its context. Its target is unknown. This sample is part of a study of T cell responses to AZD1222 COVID-19 vaccine. Broader study findings: Epitopes outside B.1.351 and B.1.1.7 mutated regions reportedly drew nearly half of spike TCRs. CD4 TCRs linked to vaccination spanned spike, dominating at 160-218 and 743-854. Just a handful of AZD1222 recipients were seropositive at baseline. The donor cohort was predominantly white British with a female majority, and clonal diversity may have been underestimated.

Trimming at V came to 7 bases and at J to 8 bases, leaving 10 bases not matched to a gene. Looked up from germline, CDR1 is ENHRY and CDR2 is SYGVKD. The CDR3 totals 15 residues. Here immunoSEQ multiplex PCR was the method, and the copy in TCRdb shows in-frame clones only, minus some. The sample has roughly 120,000 clones, roughly 92% seen once. J is TRBJ2-2 and V is TRBV10-3, with 10 bases identical to TRBD1. The source material was peripheral blood, sampled 28 days after the second AZD1222 dose. The receptor was derived from an adult who received the AZD1222 COVID-19 vaccine. The CDR3 DNA is TGTGCCATCACTGGGACAGGGGAATCAAGAGGGGAGCTGTTTTTT. This codes for CAITGTGESRGELFF.